These T cell receptor beta chains were read from a single sample in a study of radiotherapy plus CTLA-4 blockade in lung cancer. Assay used: immunoSEQ multiplex PCR; TCRdb lists only in-frame clones, some missing. The table records some 110,000 clones, under 90% of them present only once. Sequenced material: peripheral blood, taken from a patient treated with radiotherapy plus ipilimumab. These receptors were obtained from a human donor with non-small cell lung cancer that progressed on radiotherapy plus ipilimumab. Some clones in this sample may be carry-over from other donors' samples. CDR3s include the opening cysteine and the closing phenylalanine or tryptophan. The D gene is left open where the match is weak. Size tells how often a clone was seen (once, few, many) or the class of an expanded clone, and some rows leave it out.

TRBV15	NA	NA	TRBJ2-1	TGTGCCACCAGCAGAGATGGGGGGTTTAGCTCCTACAATGAGCAGTTCTTC	CATSRDGGFSSYNEQFF
TRBV5-4	once	NA	TRBJ2-2	TGTGCCAGCAGTCGGGACGGGGGTACCGGGGAGCTGTTTTTT	CASSRDGGTGELFF
TRBV5-1	few	NA	TRBJ2-3	TGCGCCAGCAGCTTGGAGGGGGGGCCAGATACGCAGTATTTT	CASSLEGGPDTQYF
TRBV2	NA	TRBD1	TRBJ2-1	TGTGCCAGCAGTCGACAGGGTGCCCACATTAGGGAGTACAATGAGCAGTTCTTC	CASSRQGAHIREYNEQFF
TRBV28	NA	TRBD1	TRBJ1-3	TGTGCCAGCAGTTTAGTCGGACAGGGGGCACGAGGAAACACCATATATTTT	CASSLVGQGARGNTIYF
TRBV9	NA	TRBD2	TRBJ2-2	TGCGCCAGCAGCGTAGCTCCGGCTAGCGGGGAGACCGGGGAGCTGTTTTTT	CASSVAPASGETGELFF
TRBV6-5	few	NA	TRBJ1-4	TGTGCCAGCAGATCGTGGACCGACGCTGAAAAACTGTTTTTT	CASRSWTDAEKLFF
TRBV6-5	NA	NA	TRBJ2-1	TGTGCCAGCAGTACAGGGTCCTACAATGAGCAGTTCTTC	CASSTGSYNEQFF
TRBV7-2	NA	TRBD1	TRBJ1-2	TGTGCCAGCAGCAGGGACAGGGTAGGAGGCTACACCTTC	CASSRDRVGGYTF
TRBV27	NA	NA	TRBJ1-2	TGTGCCAGCAGTTTATTAGGGCAAGCTAACTATGGCTACACCTTC	CASSLLGQANYGYTF
TRBV5-1	NA	TRBD1	TRBJ1-2	TGCGCCAGCAGCTTGATGACAGGGGACTATGGCTACACCTTC	CASSLMTGDYGYTF
TRBV14	NA	NA	TRBJ2-5	TGTGCCAGCAGCCAAGATGTACAGCTCCAAGAGACCCAGTACTTC	CASSQDVQLQETQYF
TRBV9	NA	NA	TRBJ1-3	TGTGCCAGCAGCGTAGGAACTAGTACCTCTGGAAACACCATATATTTT	CASSVGTSTSGNTIYF
TRBV5-1	NA	NA	TRBJ1-1	TGCGCCAGCAGCTTGGACCCAATTCTAACTGAAGCTTTCTTT	CASSLDPILTEAFF